Presented here are 19 T cell receptor beta chains from one specimen sequenced in a study of cytomegalovirus exposure and HLA in healthy donors. 13 Jbeta primers and 60 Vbeta primers were used for the PCR. Sequencing was performed with immunoSEQ multiplex PCR; in TCRdb, only in-frame clones are kept and a portion is missing. The data contain fewer than 250,000 clones, about three quarters of them seen just once; the ten biggest clones take up less than 2.5%. The sequencing input was PBMCs. All receptors derive from a woman aged 25 to 39 in good health and CMV-seropositive.

The chain has TRBV6-1 and TRBJ1-5, with D possibly TRBD1 on 5 matching bases. CDR1 and CDR2 from the germline V gene are MNHNS and SASEGT. The CDR3 runs to 16 residues. V lost 3 bases to trimming and J lost 2 bases, with 14 bases between them. Here the CDR3 DNA reads TGTGCCAGCAGTGACCTCGGGGGGGTCGGCAATCAGCCCCAGCATTTT. Protein product: CASSDLGGVGNQPQHF.

CDR3 sequence: CASSLASQVTDTQYF. The DNA of the CDR3 is TGCGCCAGCAGCTTGGCTTCTCAGGTAACAGATACGCAGTATTTT. The V and J genes are TRBV5-1 and TRBJ2-3; D is unresolved. The CDR3 has 15 residues. Deletions cut 0 bases from V and 3 bases from J, with 11 bases between. Per germline, CDR1 SGHRS and CDR2 YFSETQ.

The V and J genes are TRBV25-1 and TRBJ2-7, with 9 bases lining up with TRBD1. The CDR3 has 15 residues. The germline V gene has CDR1 MGHDK and CDR2 SYGVNS. Germline trimming cut 1 base from V and 4 bases from J; bases unmatched to any gene: 5. The CDR3 DNA reads TGTGCCAGCAGTGAATTGACAGGGGGGCGGTACGAGCAGTACTTC. Encoded protein: CASSELTGGRYEQYF.

This clone was counted once. The chain joins TRBV18 to TRBJ1-2, with TRBD1 matching 11 bases. Germline V lookup: CDR1 KGHSH, CDR2 LQKENI. Trimming at V came to 3 bases and at J to 5 bases, leaving 2 bases not matched to a gene. CDR3 size: 14 residues. The CDR3 DNA sequence: TGTGCCAGCTCACCCGGGGACAGGGGGTATGGCTACACCTTC. Translating gives CASSPGDRGYGYTF.

A remark on this clone: Mismatch with germline at one junction end may stem from a read error. This CDR3 reads CASSLATGSGNTIYF. In nucleotides, the CDR3 is TGTGCTAGCAGCTTAGCAACGGGCTCTGGAAACACCATATATTTT. The chain is built from TRBV7-7 and TRBJ1-3; D unresolved. Germline CDR1 reads SSHAT; CDR2 reads FNYEAQ (reference sequence). CDR3 length equals 15 residues.

The chain recombines TRBV19 with TRBJ1-5, with D perhaps TRBD1 (6 bases). Germline V gene data show CDR1 as LNHDA and CDR2 as SQIVND (reference sequence). Trimming shortened V by 8 bases and J by 10 bases, and 18 bases separated the two germline ends. The CDR3 loop spans 13 amino acids. The CDR3 reads CASCWGGAGPQHF. CDR3 DNA sequence: TGTGCCAGTTGTTGGGGGGGCGCGGGACCCCAGCATTTT.

The chain recombines TRBV30 with TRBJ1-2, with D maybe TRBD1 (6 bases). Germline loops: CDR1 GTSNPN, CDR2 SVGIG (reference sequence). The CDR3 extends over 14 amino acids. V was shortened by 7 bases and J by 4 bases, with 19 bases between the two germline ends. CDR3 DNA sequence: TGTGCCTCCAGAGGGGGGGGCAGGACCTATGGCTACACCTTC. Protein product: CASRGGGRTYGYTF.

The genes are TRBV28 and TRBJ2-7; 11 positions match TRBD1. The CDR3 contains 15 residues. Germline V lookup: CDR1 MDHEN, CDR2 SYDVKM. The trim removed 5 bases at V and 2 bases at J, leaving 5 bases unmatched. CDR3 DNA sequence: TGTGCCAGCAGTCAAATGGGACAGGGGGCCTACGAGCAGTACTTC. It is translated as CASSQMGQGAYEQYF.

The chain recombines TRBV2 with TRBJ2-2; D may be TRBD2 (6 bases). The germline gives CDR1 SNHLY, CDR2 FYNNEI. The CDR3 loop spans 16 amino acids. V lost 6 bases and J 2 bases, leaving 16 bases between the germline ends. CDR3 in amino acids: CASSAPGLINTGELFF. The CDR3 nucleotides are TGTGCCAGCAGCGCACCGGGACTCATAAACACCGGGGAGCTGTTTTTT.

The CDR3 protein is CASSEDRGEDIQYF. CDR3 sequence (DNA): TGCGCCAGCAGCGAGGACAGGGGGGAGGACATTCAGTACTTC. The rearrangement joins TRBV5-1 to TRBJ2-4; TRBD1 agrees at 10 bases. The CDR3 has 14 amino acids. Trimming removed 4 bases from V and 8 bases from J; junction bases left unmatched: 6. Per germline, CDR1 SGHRS and CDR2 YFSETQ.

This chain connects TRBV14 to TRBJ2-2; 9 bases agree with TRBD2. Germline V lookup: CDR1 SGHDN, CDR2 FVKESK. This CDR3 contains 17 residues. CDR3 nucleotides: TGTCCCATAGCTAGCGGGGCAAGAGGAGCGAACACCGGGGAGCTGTTTTTT. It specifies CPIASGARGANTGELFF.

V and J are TRBV4-2 and TRBJ2-5; the match to TRBD2 covers 8 bases. The CDR3 spans 17 residues. Germline CDR1 and CDR2: LGHNA and YNFKEQ. Unmatched junction bases numbered 10, after V lost 1 base and J lost 3 bases. The CDR3 DNA sequence: TGTGCCAGCAGCCAAGTTGAGGCCGGGGGGGGTGAAGAGACCCAGTACTTC. This translates into CASSQVEAGGGEETQYF.

The chain carries TRBV5-6 and TRBJ1-2, with 8 bases lining up with TRBD1. V lost 4 bases, J lost 10 bases, and 15 bases stayed unmatched. Germline-derived CDR1 and CDR2 are SGHDT and YYEEEE. The CDR3 spans 15 residues. The CDR3 reads CASSRTGGALGDYTF. CDR3 DNA sequence: TGTGCCAGCAGCAGAACAGGGGGGGCCCTAGGGGACTACACCTTC.

The rearrangement uses TRBV6-6 and TRBJ2-2, with TRBD1 identical over 8 bases. The germline CDR1 and CDR2 sequences are MNHNY and SVGAGI (reference sequence). This CDR3 contains 15 residues. The junction had 3 bases not matched to a gene; V was cut back by 2 bases and J by 4 bases. CDR3 sequence: CASSYRTGSTGELFF. The DNA of the CDR3 is TGTGCCAGCAGTTACCGGACAGGGAGCACCGGGGAGCTGTTTTTT.

About this clone itself: Sequence at one end of the junction differs from germline and may be a read error. The chain links TRBV7-9 to TRBJ2-2, with a tentative D call TRBD1 (5 bases). CDR1 is SEHNR, CDR2 FQNEAQ, per germline (reference sequence). The CDR3 spans 12 residues. CDR3 nucleotide sequence: TGTTCCAGCAGCTTAGGGGCAGGGGAGCTGTTTTTT. This codes for CSSSLGAGELFF.

The DNA for the CDR3 is TGTGCCAGCAGCCCGACAGGGGGTAAAGCTTTCTTT. It specifies CASSPTGGKAFF. This sequence joins TRBV7-9 and TRBJ1-1; 9 bases fit TRBD1. With 5 bases clipped from V and 9 bases from J, the junction kept 4 bases outside the gene matches. This CDR3 has 12 residues. Per the germline V gene, CDR1 is SEHNR and CDR2 is FQNEAQ (reference sequence).

The V call is TRBV30, the J call TRBJ1-3; TRBD1 matches at 7 bases. Trimming took 5 bases from V and 1 from J; bases not matched to a gene: 8. The germline CDR1 and CDR2 sequences are GTSNPN and SVGIG (reference sequence). The CDR3 is 15 amino acids. The CDR3 sequence: CAWAPHRGSGNTIYF. The CDR3 DNA reads as TGTGCCTGGGCACCACACAGGGGTTCTGGAAACACCATATATTTT.

The V call is TRBV13, the J call TRBJ1-5; D ambiguous. Per the germline V gene, CDR1 is PRHDT and CDR2 is FYEKMQ (reference sequence). This CDR3 has 15 amino acids. V gave up 0 bases and J gave up 3 bases, with 9 bases separating them. For the CDR3, the DNA is TGTGCCAGCAGCTTAGGCCGGGTCTTCAATCAGCCCCAGCATTTT. Its translation is CASSLGRVFNQPQHF.

The J gene is TRBJ2-1, the V gene TRBV19; possibly TRBD1 for D (6 bases). This CDR3 has 16 amino acids. Per the germline V gene, CDR1 is LNHDA and CDR2 is SQIVND (reference sequence). V lost 8 bases to trimming and J lost 2 bases, with 19 bases between them. The CDR3 loop is CASSGLWAGAYNEQFF. The CDR3 coding sequence is TGTGCCAGTTCCGGTCTATGGGCAGGGGCCTACAATGAGCAGTTCTTC.